These 29 T cell receptor beta chains originate from one sample sequenced in a study of technical replicates of blood from several donors. Sequencing used immunoSEQ multiplex PCR; TCRdb keeps in-frame clones, though not all of them. In the table there are 65,000 to 90,000 clones, approximately 90% of which are singletons. Source material: PBMCs. The receptor set was obtained from a human donor in good health. Some clones in this sample may be carry-over from other donors' samples.

This clone was picked up a small number of times. CDR3: CASSRTGFDTEAFF. The CDR3 DNA reads as TGTGCCAGCAGCAGGACGGGGTTTGACACTGAAGCTTTCTTT. The chain employs TRBV5-4 and TRBJ1-1; D unclear. Between the trimmed V and J ends, which lost 4 bases and 3 bases, there was a span of 13 bases. Germline V CDR1 and CDR2: SGHNT, YYREEE (reference sequence). The CDR3 loop spans 14 amino acids.

V is TRBV19 and J is TRBJ2-6; no clear D gene. This CDR3 has 16 residues. Per germline, CDR1 LNHDA and CDR2 SQIVND (reference sequence). Trimming left V 3 bases short and J 0 bases short, with 9 bases between. The CDR3 sequence is CASSMIFSSGANVLTF. DNA of the CDR3: TGTGCCAGTAGTATGATTTTTAGCTCTGGGGCCAACGTCCTGACTTTC.

The chain carries TRBV12-5 and TRBJ1-5; weak D call: TRBD1 (6 bases). This CDR3 is 14 amino acids long. The germline V and J ends were trimmed by 6 bases and 8 bases, with 17 bases remaining between them. The germline V gene encodes CDR1 LGHNT and CDR2 FRNRAP. The CDR3 DNA sequence: TGTGCTAGTGGGCTGGGGGTGCAGGGGAAGCCCCAGCATTTT. Protein sequence: CASGLGVQGKPQHF.

This chain joins TRBV5-1 and TRBJ1-1; 12 bases are shared with TRBD1. Germline CDR1 and CDR2: SGHRS and YFSETQ. V was clipped by 7 bases and J by 3 bases; unmatched bases: 7. The CDR3 consists of 15 residues. CDR3 coding DNA: TGCGCCAGCCGCGGGACAGGGGGCGCCGACACTGAAGCTTTCTTT. Protein sequence: CASRGTGGADTEAFF. Together with reference TRBV5-1 and TRBJ1-1, the CDR3 gives the full variable domain: KAGVTQTPRYLIKTRGQQVTLSCSPISGHRSVSWYQQTPGQGLQFLFEYFSETQRNKGNFPGRFSGRQFSNSRSEMNVSTLELGDSALYLCASRGTGGADTEAFFGQGTRLTVV.

This rearrangement joins TRBV5-4 to TRBJ1-2; a possible D gene is TRBD1 (5 bases). The CDR3 extends over 14 amino acids. CDR1 and CDR2 from the germline V gene are SGHNT and YYREEE (reference sequence). Trimming shortened V by 4 bases and J by 4 bases, and 14 bases separated the two germline ends. CDR3 sequence: CASSRGTRAYGYTF. CDR3 bases: TGTGCCAGCAGCCGCGGGACCCGAGCCTATGGCTACACCTTC.

The chain couples TRBV7-9 to TRBJ2-1; 13 bases match TRBD2. From germline, CDR1 is SEHNR and CDR2 FQNEAQ (reference sequence). The CDR3 loop spans 16 amino acids. After removal of 5 bases from V and 2 bases from J, the junction contained 3 bases not matched to a gene. The CDR3 sequence: CASSQTSGGTYNEQFF. Written as DNA, the CDR3 is TGTGCCAGCAGCCAGACTAGCGGGGGGACCTACAATGAGCAGTTCTTC. The variable domain in full, with the rest retrieved from reference TRBV7-9 and TRBJ2-1, is DTGVSQNPRHKITKRGQNVTFRCDPISEHNRLYWYRQTLGQGPEFLTYFQNEAQLEKSRLLSDRFSAERPKGSFSTLEIQRTEQGDSAMYLCASSQTSGGTYNEQFFGPGTRLTVL.

This chain links TRBV9 with TRBJ2-7; 7 positions match TRBD2. V shed 2 bases, J shed 0 bases, and the junction held 5 bases outside the gene matches. CDR1 is SGDLS, CDR2 YYNGEE, per germline. CDR3 length equals 15 residues. The CDR3: CASSVAGTNSYEQYF. CDR3 in DNA: TGTGCCAGCAGCGTTGCCGGGACTAACTCCTACGAGCAGTACTTC.

J is TRBJ2-7 and V is TRBV20-1, with a tentative D call TRBD2 (6 bases). Trimming removed 5 bases from V and 5 bases from J, with 10 bases in between. CDR1 is DFQATT, CDR2 SNEGSKA, per germline (reference sequence). The CDR3 consists of 11 residues. CDR3 residues: CSASGDHEQYF. In nucleotides, the CDR3 is TGCAGTGCTTCGGGGGACCACGAGCAGTACTTC.

The V gene is TRBV21-1, the J gene TRBJ2-5; the D call of TRBD1 is as the table states it, not checked on the DNA. TRBV21-1 is a documented pseudogene. This CDR3 has 18 residues. CDR3 sequence reads: CASSKAQSTGTAKETQYF. In DNA, the CDR3 is TGTGCCAGCAGCAAAGCCCAATCGACCGGGACAGCAAAAGAGACCCAGTACTTC.

The CDR3 reads CASSQDELAGWETQYF. CDR3 in DNA: TGTGCCAGCAGCCAAGATGAGCTAGCGGGTTGGGAGACCCAGTACTTC. This chain joins TRBV4-2 and TRBJ2-5, with 8 positions matching TRBD2. The CDR3 contains 16 residues. The junction had 8 bases not matched to a gene; V was cut back by 0 bases and J by 5 bases. Germline CDR1 reads LGHNA; CDR2 reads YNFKEQ.

This rearrangement joins TRBV7-2 to TRBJ1-3, with 9 positions matching TRBD1. V was clipped by 5 bases and J by 8 bases; unmatched bases: 10. Germline CDR1 SGHTA, CDR2 FQGNSA. The CDR3 is 15 residues long. The CDR3 reads CASSTAGTGYYTIYF. The CDR3 bases are TGTGCCAGCAGCACCGCCGGGACAGGGTACTACACCATATATTTT.

This sequence joins TRBV5-4 and TRBJ2-2, with TRBD1 as a possible D gene (6 bases). Between the trimmed V and J ends, which lost 1 base and 6 bases, there was a span of 10 bases. CDR3 length equals 14 residues. Per the germline V gene, CDR1 is SGHNT and CDR2 is YYREEE (reference sequence). The CDR3 reads CASSLQGRAGELFF. The CDR3 DNA is TGTGCCAGCAGCTTGCAGGGGCGCGCCGGGGAGCTGTTTTTT.

The chain employs TRBV7-6 and TRBJ2-6, with 9 bases aligning to TRBD2. Germline CDR1 SGHVS, CDR2 FNYEAQ. The CDR3 runs to 18 residues. V trimming: 5 bases; J trimming: 4 bases; junction bases outside the gene matches: 12. CDR3 amino acids: CASSAMAGGGGGANVLTF. The CDR3 region has the DNA TGTGCCAGCAGCGCCATGGCGGGGGGGGGAGGCGGGGCCAACGTCCTGACTTTC.

This chain links TRBV29-1 with TRBJ1-2; 7 nucleotides agree with TRBD1. Germline CDR1 reads SQVTM; CDR2 reads ANQGSEA. The CDR3 has 16 amino acids. The V and J ends lost 3 bases and 2 bases, in that order; junction bases with no gene match: 12. CDR3 DNA: TGCAGCGTTGAGAATACTAGGACAGGACTGAACTATGGCTACACCTTC. This translates into CSVENTRTGLNYGYTF.

The genes are TRBV5-1 and TRBJ2-3; TRBD1 might be the D (6 bases). The ends were cut back, 5 bases at V and 2 bases at J, with 15 bases in the middle. Germline V gene lookup returns CDR1 SGHRS and CDR2 YFSETQ. This CDR3 region has 15 residues. The CDR3 here is CASRPTGKTTDTQYF. In DNA, the CDR3 is TGCGCCAGCAGACCCACAGGGAAGACCACAGATACGCAGTATTTT.

The rearrangement links TRBV5-4 to TRBJ2-1; 15 bases are shared with TRBD2. The V segment lost 4 bases and the J segment 6 bases; nucleotides outside the gene matches: 11. The CDR3 consists of 18 residues. Germline CDR1 reads SGHNT; CDR2 reads YYREEE (reference sequence). CDR3 nucleotides: TGTGCCAGCAGCCCCGGGACTAGCGGGAGGTCCCCTTCCAATGAGCAGTTCTTC. Translation: CASSPGTSGRSPSNEQFF.

This clone was observed a single time. This sequence joins TRBV7-8 and TRBJ2-1; no clear D gene. V lost 4 bases and J 0 bases, leaving 16 bases between the germline ends. The CDR3 sequence is 17 residues long. The germline V gene encodes CDR1 SGHVS and CDR2 FQNEAQ. The CDR3 loop is CASSSPNTSSSYNEQFF. The CDR3 coding sequence is TGTGCCAGCAGCTCCCCGAACACATCAAGCTCCTACAATGAGCAGTTCTTC. Supplemented by reference TRBV7-8 and TRBJ2-1, the full variable domain reads GAGVSQSPRYKVAKRGQDVALRCDPISGHVSLFWYQQALGQGPEFLTYFQNEAQLDKSGLPSDRFFAERPEGSVSTLKIQRTQQEDSAVYLCASSSPNTSSSYNEQFFGPGTRLTVL.

The V call is TRBV30, the J call TRBJ2-5; maybe TRBD1 (5 bases). The CDR3 sequence is 12 residues long. V shed 5 bases and J shed 4 bases, with 11 bases lying between them. From germline, CDR1 is GTSNPN and CDR2 SVGIG (reference sequence). The CDR3 nucleotides are TGTGCCTGGGGCCTTCAGGGAGAGACCCAGTACTTC. It specifies CAWGLQGETQYF.

There are a few counts of this clone. This rearrangement joins TRBV30 to TRBJ1-1; no reliable D call. The V gene lost 5 bases and the J gene lost 0 bases, with 7 bases spanning the gap. There are 12 residues in the CDR3. Germline CDR1 reads GTSNPN; CDR2 reads SVGIG (reference sequence). The CDR3 sequence is CAWATLNTEAFF. The CDR3 DNA sequence: TGTGCCTGGGCAACTTTGAACACTGAAGCTTTCTTT.

The rearrangement joins TRBV18 to TRBJ2-3, with 11 bases identical to TRBD1. Germline loops: CDR1 KGHSH, CDR2 LQKENI. V gave up 9 bases and J gave up 3 bases; unmatched junction bases: 5. The CDR3 loop spans 14 amino acids. CDR3 region: CASFGQGATDTQYF. The CDR3 DNA reads TGTGCCAGTTTCGGACAGGGGGCAACAGATACGCAGTATTTT.

The chain recombines TRBV18 with TRBJ2-4; no clear D. The germline gives CDR1 KGHSH, CDR2 LQKENI. This CDR3 spans 14 amino acids. Deletions cut 1 base from V and 1 base from J, with 5 bases between. The CDR3 loop is CASSPLQAKNIQYF. CDR3 bases: TGTGCCAGCTCACCACTACAGGCCAAAAACATTCAGTACTTC. Full variable domain (missing parts from reference TRBV18 and TRBJ2-4): NAGVMQNPRHLVRRRGQEARLRCSPMKGHSHVYWYRQLPEEGLKFMVYLQKENIIDESGMPKERFSAEFPKEGPSILRIQQVVRGDSAAYFCASSPLQAKNIQYFGAGTRLSVL.

The J gene is TRBJ2-5, the V gene TRBV7-2, with a weak D call TRBD2 (6 bases). Germline CDR1 SGHTA, CDR2 FQGNSA. Trimming left V 3 bases short and J 1 base short, with 12 bases between. The CDR3 runs 15 residues. CDR3 amino acids: CASSFSKRVQETQYF. CDR3 DNA: TGTGCCAGCAGCTTTTCTAAGCGGGTCCAAGAGACCCAGTACTTC.

CDR3 sequence reads: CASSITSRQGNQPQHF. Written as DNA, the CDR3 is TGTGCCAGTAGTATAACGTCGAGACAGGGGAATCAGCCCCAGCATTTT. V gene TRBV19 combines with J gene TRBJ1-5; 8 nucleotides agree with TRBD1. From germline, CDR1 is LNHDA and CDR2 SQIVND (reference sequence). V shed 2 bases, J shed 4 bases, and the junction held 7 bases outside the gene matches. The CDR3 has 16 amino acids.

This chain uses TRBV30 with TRBJ1-6; 7 bases agree with TRBD1. Germline V gene sequence: CDR1 GTSNPN, CDR2 SVGIG (reference sequence). Trimming at V came to 2 bases and at J to 5 bases, leaving 6 bases not matched to a gene. The CDR3 contains 15 residues. In DNA form, the CDR3 reads TGTGCCTGGAGTAGAAGGGGGACAGATAATTCACCCCTCCACTTT. It specifies CAWSRRGTDNSPLHF.

This clone came up a few times. The chain combines TRBV7-2 with TRBJ1-1, with D possibly TRBD1 on 5 matching bases. The germline CDR1 and CDR2 sequences are SGHTA and FQGNSA. The germline V and J ends were trimmed by 8 bases and 1 base, with 11 bases remaining between them. CDR3 length equals 13 residues. CDR3 in DNA: TGTGCCAGCTCTGGGGGGGGGAACACTGAAGCTTTCTTT. This translates into CASSGGGNTEAFF.

The gene calls are TRBV19 and TRBJ1-5; D is uncertain. V was shortened by 5 bases and J by 6 bases, with 11 bases between the two germline ends. Germline loops: CDR1 LNHDA, CDR2 SQIVND (reference sequence). This CDR3 has 13 amino acids. CDR3: CASSFRAGQPQHF. In DNA, the CDR3 is TGTGCCAGTAGTTTTAGGGCGGGTCAGCCCCAGCATTTT.

The chain couples TRBV19 to TRBJ2-3; 8 bases align to TRBD2. J was trimmed by 5 bases and V by 4 bases; bases with no gene match: 8. CDR3 length: 15 residues. Germline CDR1 and CDR2: LNHDA and SQIVND (reference sequence). The CDR3 reads CASSTGTRFRDTQYF. DNA for the CDR3: TGTGCCAGTAGTACCGGGACTAGGTTTAGAGATACGCAGTATTTT.

This rearrangement joins TRBV30 to TRBJ2-2, with unresolved D. V shed 2 bases and J shed 6 bases, with 7 bases lying between them. This CDR3 comprises 12 residues. Germline CDR1 reads GTSNPN; CDR2 reads SVGIG (reference sequence). The chain's CDR3 is CAWSSRSGELFF. Written as DNA, the CDR3 is TGTGCCTGGAGTTCACGGTCCGGGGAGCTGTTTTTT.

This sequence joins TRBV4-2 and TRBJ2-7, with 9 bases aligning to TRBD1. Per germline, CDR1 LGHNA and CDR2 YNFKEQ. The CDR3 is 15 amino acids. V gave up 7 bases and J gave up 1 base; unmatched junction bases: 8. Written as DNA, the CDR3 is TGTGCCAGCACCAAGGGACAGGGCGGTTCCTACGAGCAGTACTTC. Amino acid sequence: CASTKGQGGSYEQYF.